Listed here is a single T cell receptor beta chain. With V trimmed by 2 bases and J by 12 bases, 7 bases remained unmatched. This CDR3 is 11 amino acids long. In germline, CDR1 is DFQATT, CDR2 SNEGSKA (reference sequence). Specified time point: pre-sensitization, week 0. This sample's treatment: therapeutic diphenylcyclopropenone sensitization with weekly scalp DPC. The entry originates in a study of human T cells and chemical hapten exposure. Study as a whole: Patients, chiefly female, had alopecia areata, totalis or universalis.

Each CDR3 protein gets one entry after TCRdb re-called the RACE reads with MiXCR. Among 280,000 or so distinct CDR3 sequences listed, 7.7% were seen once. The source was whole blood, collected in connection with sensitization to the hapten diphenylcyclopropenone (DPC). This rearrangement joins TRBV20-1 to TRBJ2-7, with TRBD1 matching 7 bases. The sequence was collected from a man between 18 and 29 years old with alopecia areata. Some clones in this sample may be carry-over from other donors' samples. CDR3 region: CSARQDRAVYF. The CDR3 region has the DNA TGCAGTGCTAGACAAGACAGGGCTGTGTACTTC.